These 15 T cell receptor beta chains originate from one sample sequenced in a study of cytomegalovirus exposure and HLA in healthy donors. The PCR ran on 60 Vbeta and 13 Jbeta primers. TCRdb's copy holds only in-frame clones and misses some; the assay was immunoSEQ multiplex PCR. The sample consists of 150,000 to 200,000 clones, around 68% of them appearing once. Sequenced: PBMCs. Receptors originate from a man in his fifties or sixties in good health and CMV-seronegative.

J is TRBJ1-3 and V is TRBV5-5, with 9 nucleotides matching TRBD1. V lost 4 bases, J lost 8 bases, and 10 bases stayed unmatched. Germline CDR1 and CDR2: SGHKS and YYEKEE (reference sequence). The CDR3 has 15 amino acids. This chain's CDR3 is CASSRTGTGSYTIYF. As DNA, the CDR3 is TGTGCCAGCAGCCGGACCGGGACAGGGAGTTACACCATATATTTT.

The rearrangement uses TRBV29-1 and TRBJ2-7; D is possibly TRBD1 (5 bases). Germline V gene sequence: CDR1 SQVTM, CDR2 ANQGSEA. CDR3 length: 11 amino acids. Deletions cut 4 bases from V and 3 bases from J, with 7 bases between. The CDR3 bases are TGCAGCGTTGGACAGATCTACGAGCAGTACTTC. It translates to CSVGQIYEQYF.

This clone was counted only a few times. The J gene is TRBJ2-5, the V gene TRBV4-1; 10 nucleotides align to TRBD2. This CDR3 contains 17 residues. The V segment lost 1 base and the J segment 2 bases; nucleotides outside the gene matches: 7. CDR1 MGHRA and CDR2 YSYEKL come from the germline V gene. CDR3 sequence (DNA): TGCGCCAGCAGCCAAGGGGCTAGCGGGGGTAGACAAGAGACCCAGTACTTC. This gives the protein CASSQGASGGRQETQYF.

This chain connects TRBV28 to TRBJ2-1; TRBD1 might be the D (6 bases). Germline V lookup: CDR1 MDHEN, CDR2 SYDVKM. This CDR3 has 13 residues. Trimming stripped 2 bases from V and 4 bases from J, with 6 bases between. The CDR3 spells CASSLGQYNEQFF. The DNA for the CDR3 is TGTGCCAGCAGTTTAGGACAGTACAATGAGCAGTTCTTC.

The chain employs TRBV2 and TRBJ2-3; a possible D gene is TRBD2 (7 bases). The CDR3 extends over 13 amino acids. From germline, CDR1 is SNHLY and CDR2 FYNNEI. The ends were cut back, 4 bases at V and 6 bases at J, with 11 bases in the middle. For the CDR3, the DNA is TGTGCCAGCAGTGGGGGGGGCGGGGATACGCAGTATTTT. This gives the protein CASSGGGGDTQYF.

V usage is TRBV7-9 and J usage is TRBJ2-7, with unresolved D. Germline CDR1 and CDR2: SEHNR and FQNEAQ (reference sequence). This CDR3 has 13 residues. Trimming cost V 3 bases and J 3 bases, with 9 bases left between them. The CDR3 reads CASSFGLGYEQYF. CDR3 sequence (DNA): TGTGCCAGCAGCTTCGGGTTGGGCTACGAGCAGTACTTC.

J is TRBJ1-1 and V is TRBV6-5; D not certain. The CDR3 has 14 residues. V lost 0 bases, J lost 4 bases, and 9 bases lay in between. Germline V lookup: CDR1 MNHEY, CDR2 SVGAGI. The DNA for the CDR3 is TGTGCCAGCAGTTACTCGAGGGCAGGCACTGAAGCTTTCTTT. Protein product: CASSYSRAGTEAFF.

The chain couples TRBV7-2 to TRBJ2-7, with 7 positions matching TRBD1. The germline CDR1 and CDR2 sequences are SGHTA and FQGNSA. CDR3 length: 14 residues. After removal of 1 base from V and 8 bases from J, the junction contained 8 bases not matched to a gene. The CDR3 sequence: CASSLGDRASKQYF. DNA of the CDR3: TGTGCCAGCAGCTTAGGCGACAGGGCTAGTAAGCAGTACTTC.

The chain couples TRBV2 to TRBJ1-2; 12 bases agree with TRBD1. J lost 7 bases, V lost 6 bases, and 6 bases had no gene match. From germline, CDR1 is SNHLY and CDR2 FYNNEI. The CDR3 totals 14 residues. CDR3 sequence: CASRPGQGASGYTF. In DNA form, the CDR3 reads TGTGCCAGCAGACCGGGACAGGGGGCCTCTGGCTACACCTTC.

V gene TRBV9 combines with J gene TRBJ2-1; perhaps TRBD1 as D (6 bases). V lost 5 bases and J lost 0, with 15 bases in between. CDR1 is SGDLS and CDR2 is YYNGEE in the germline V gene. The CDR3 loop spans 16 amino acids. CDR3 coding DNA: TGTGCCAGCAGTGTTAGTACAGGGAACTCCTACAATGAGCAGTTCTTC. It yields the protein CASSVSTGNSYNEQFF.

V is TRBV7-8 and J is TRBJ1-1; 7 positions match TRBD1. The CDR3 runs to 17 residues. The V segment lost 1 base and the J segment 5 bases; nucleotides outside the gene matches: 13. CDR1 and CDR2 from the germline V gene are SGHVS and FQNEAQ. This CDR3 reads CASSLGTGPSTGTEAFF. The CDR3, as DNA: TGTGCCAGCAGCTTAGGGACAGGTCCCTCTACGGGAACTGAAGCTTTCTTT.

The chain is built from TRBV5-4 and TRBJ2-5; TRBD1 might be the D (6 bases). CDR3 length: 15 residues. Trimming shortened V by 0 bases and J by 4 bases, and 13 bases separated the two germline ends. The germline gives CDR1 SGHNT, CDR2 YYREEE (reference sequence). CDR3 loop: CASSLDREYRETQYF. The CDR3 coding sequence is TGTGCCAGCAGCTTGGACAGGGAATATAGAGAGACCCAGTACTTC.

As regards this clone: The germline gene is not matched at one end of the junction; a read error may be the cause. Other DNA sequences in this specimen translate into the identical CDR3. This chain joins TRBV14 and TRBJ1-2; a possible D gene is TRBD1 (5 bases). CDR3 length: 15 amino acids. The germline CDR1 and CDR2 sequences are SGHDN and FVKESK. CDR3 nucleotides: TGTGCCAGTAGCCAAGGGGAGGGATATGGCTATGGCTACACCTTC. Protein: CASSQGEGYGYGYTF.

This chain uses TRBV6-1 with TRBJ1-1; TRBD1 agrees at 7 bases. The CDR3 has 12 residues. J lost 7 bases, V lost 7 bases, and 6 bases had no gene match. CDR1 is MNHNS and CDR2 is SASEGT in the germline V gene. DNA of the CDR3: TGTGCCAGCAACAGGGGATTGGTTGAAGCTTTCTTT. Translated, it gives CASNRGLVEAFF.

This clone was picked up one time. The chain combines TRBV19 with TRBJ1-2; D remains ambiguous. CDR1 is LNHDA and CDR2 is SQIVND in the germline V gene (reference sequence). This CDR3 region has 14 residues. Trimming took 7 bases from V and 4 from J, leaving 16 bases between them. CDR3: CASMILGEGYGYTF. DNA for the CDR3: TGTGCCAGTATGATACTAGGAGAGGGCTATGGCTACACCTTC.